The 32 T cell receptor beta chains listed next were all sequenced from one sample in a study of blood T cell repertoires in COVID-19. Using immunoSEQ multiplex PCR, the repertoire was profiled, and TCRdb retains in-frame clones only, with some absent. This table has a few hundred thousand clones, roughly 85% appearing once. Sequenced material: PBMCs or T cells enriched from blood (not recorded which). These TCRs come from a man aged 40-55 years who had recovered from COVID-19.

The rearrangement links TRBV12-1 to TRBJ2-2; the table names TRBD1, a call not compared with the DNA. TRBV12-1 is labeled a pseudogene. The CDR3 covers 15 residues. The CDR3 reads CASSFRTGHTGELFF. CDR3 DNA sequence: TGTGCCAGCAGCTTTCGGACAGGGCACACCGGGGAGCTGTTTTTT.

This chain joins TRBV9 and TRBJ1-1; D not certain. Trimming removed 0 bases from V and 1 base from J, with 10 bases in between. The germline gives CDR1 SGDLS, CDR2 YYNGEE. The CDR3 is 15 amino acids. The CDR3 loop reads CASSVVQEGNTEAFF. The CDR3 nucleotides read TGTGCCAGCAGCGTAGTTCAGGAAGGGAACACTGAAGCTTTCTTT.

This chain uses TRBV27 with TRBJ1-6; D remains ambiguous. The CDR3 has 13 residues. Germline V gene data show CDR1 as MNHEY and CDR2 as SMNVEV (reference sequence). Trimming pared 1 base from V and 7 bases from J, leaving 5 bases between. CDR3 in amino acids: CASSLYGNSPLHF. The CDR3 DNA is TGTGCCAGCAGTTTATACGGGAATTCACCCCTCCACTTT.

This clone has just a few counts. This sequence joins TRBV6-5 and TRBJ1-1; no firm D call. The CDR3 covers 15 residues. From germline, CDR1 is MNHEY and CDR2 SVGAGI. Trimming pared 5 bases from V and 0 bases from J, leaving 13 bases between. CDR3 in amino acids: CASSRGPGMNTEAFF. CDR3 DNA sequence: TGTGCCAGCAGTCGCGGACCGGGAATGAACACTGAAGCTTTCTTT.

The rearrangement uses TRBV11-2 and TRBJ1-1; D is unresolved. The V gene's germline CDR1 is SGHAT and CDR2 FQNNGV. V was shortened by 0 bases and J by 1 base, with 3 bases between the two germline ends. The CDR3 is 13 amino acids. The CDR3 spells CASSLEANTEAFF. The CDR3 bases are TGTGCCAGCAGCTTAGAGGCGAACACTGAAGCTTTCTTT. Together with reference TRBV11-2 and TRBJ1-1, the CDR3 gives the full variable domain: EAGVAQSPRYKIIEKRQSVAFWCNPISGHATLYWYQQILGQGPKLLIQFQNNGVVDDSQLPKDRFSAERLKGVDSTLKIQPAKLEDSAVYLCASSLEANTEAFFGQGTRLTVV.

The rearrangement joins TRBV9 to TRBJ2-1; TRBD2 matches at 7 bases. The CDR3 has 14 amino acids. Per the germline V gene, CDR1 is SGDLS and CDR2 is YYNGEE. J lost 6 bases, V lost 0 bases, and 3 bases had no gene match. The CDR3 DNA reads as TGTGCCAGCAGCGTAGTCGGCGGGAGCAATGAGCAGTTCTTC. Encoded protein: CASSVVGGSNEQFF.

V gene TRBV11-2 combines with J gene TRBJ2-1; D possibly corresponds to TRBD1 (5 bases). Trimming removed 5 bases at V and 7 bases at J, with 18 bases between. The length of the CDR3 is 15 residues. CDR1 is SGHAT and CDR2 is FQNNGV in the germline V gene. The CDR3 protein is CASSPEGGARNEQFF. CDR3 nucleotides: TGTGCCAGCAGCCCCGAAGGTGGGGCCAGAAATGAGCAGTTCTTC.

This chain links TRBV12-3 or TRBV12-4 with TRBJ2-1, with 13 nucleotides matching TRBD2. V shed 5 bases and J 10 bases; nucleotides not matched to a gene: 2. The CDR3 is made up of 13 amino acids. Here the CDR3 reads CASSAGLAGEQFF. DNA for the CDR3: TGTGCCAGCAGTGCGGGACTAGCGGGAGAGCAGTTCTTC.

The chain employs TRBV19 and TRBJ2-1; 10 nucleotides line up with TRBD2. The germline gives CDR1 LNHDA, CDR2 SQIVND (reference sequence). The CDR3 has 16 residues. The ends lost 6 bases at V and 4 bases at J; junction bases unmatched: 9. CDR3 amino acids: CASSMRGLAPYNEQFF. The CDR3 nucleotides are TGTGCCAGTAGCATGCGGGGACTAGCGCCTTACAATGAGCAGTTCTTC.

The V gene is TRBV11-2, the J gene TRBJ1-2, with 8 bases matching TRBD1. The CDR3 is 14 amino acids. Trimming at V came to 5 bases and at J to 4 bases, leaving 6 bases not matched to a gene. Germline-derived CDR1 and CDR2 are SGHAT and FQNNGV. Here the CDR3 reads CASSPPGTGYGYTF. The DNA for the CDR3 is TGTGCCAGCAGCCCCCCCGGGACAGGCTATGGCTACACCTTC.

The chain joins TRBV30 to TRBJ1-5; D is unclear. Trimming cost V 3 bases and J 5 bases, with 11 bases left between them. This CDR3 has 13 residues. The germline V gene encodes CDR1 GTSNPN and CDR2 SVGIG (reference sequence). The CDR3: CAWSGLGDQPQHF. The CDR3 DNA reads TGTGCCTGGAGCGGGTTAGGAGATCAGCCCCAGCATTTT.

The genes are TRBV3-1 (or the pseudogene TRBV3-2) and TRBJ2-7; tentatively, D is TRBD1 (5 bases). CDR3 length: 12 amino acids. Germline CDR1 is LGHDT and CDR2 is YNNKEL (reference sequence). The V end lost 6 bases, the J end lost 7 bases, and 13 bases lay between the germline ends. CDR3 residues: CASRTDPREQYF. CDR3 coding DNA: TGTGCCAGCAGGACAGACCCTAGGGAGCAGTACTTC.

The rearrangement uses TRBV30 and TRBJ2-7, with D maybe TRBD2 (7 bases). CDR3 length equals 12 residues. The germline V gene encodes CDR1 GTSNPN and CDR2 SVGIG (reference sequence). CDR3 coding DNA: TGTGCTGTTGGGAGGGGGACGGGCGAGCAGTACTTC. This gives the protein CAVGRGTGEQYF.

J is TRBJ2-5 and V is TRBV5-5; the match to TRBD2 covers 11 bases. There are 17 residues in the CDR3. Unmatched junction bases numbered 8, after V lost 0 bases and J lost 4 bases. Germline CDR1 and CDR2: SGHKS and YYEKEE (reference sequence). The CDR3 DNA reads TGTGCCAGCAGCTTGGTCCTAGCGGGAGGAGTAGGAGAGACCCAGTACTTC. The encoded protein is CASSLVLAGGVGETQYF. The whole variable domain, remainder taken from reference TRBV5-5 and TRBJ2-5, is DAGVTQSPTHLIKTRGQQVTLRCSPISGHKSVSWYQQVLGQGPQFIFQYYEKEERGRGNFPDRFSARQFPNYSSELNVNALLLGDSALYLCASSLVLAGGVGETQYFGPGTRLLVL.

In regard to this clone: At one end, the junction sequence differs from germline, possibly due to a read error. The CDR3 spells CASSLDQEGATSKEKLFF. The CDR3 region has the DNA TGTGCCAGCAGCTTAGATCAGGAGGGGGCGACGTCTAAGGAAAAACTGTTTTTT. This chain uses TRBV11-2 with TRBJ1-4; 7 nucleotides agree with TRBD1. Per germline, CDR1 SGHAT and CDR2 FQNNGV. The CDR3 has 18 amino acids.

The gene calls are TRBV18 and TRBJ2-7, with a possible D match to TRBD2 (5 bases). The V end was cut by 6 bases, the J end by 0 bases, with 18 bases between. The CDR3 contains 16 residues. The germline V gene has CDR1 KGHSH and CDR2 LQKENI. Here the CDR3 reads CASSPSLAASSYEQYF. Here the CDR3 DNA reads TGTGCCAGCTCCCCCTCCCTAGCCGCGAGCTCCTACGAGCAGTACTTC.

The J gene is TRBJ2-5, the V gene TRBV7-9; perhaps TRBD2 as D (6 bases). The CDR3 consists of 15 residues. CDR1 is SEHNR and CDR2 is FQNEAQ in the germline V gene (reference sequence). With 1 base removed from V and 2 bases from J, the gap between germline ends came to 11 bases. The CDR3 DNA reads TGTGCCAGCAGCTTAGACGGGGGATCACAAGAGACCCAGTACTTC. This gives the protein CASSLDGGSQETQYF.

The rearrangement links TRBV6-5 to TRBJ1-1, with D possibly matching TRBD1 (5 bases). CDR3 length equals 13 residues. V shed 4 bases and J shed 2 bases, with 8 bases lying between them. In germline, CDR1 is MNHEY, CDR2 SVGAGI. In nucleotides, the CDR3 is TGTGCCAGCAGTTGGGGCACCAACACTGAAGCTTTCTTT. It encodes CASSWGTNTEAFF.

Only one count was recorded for this clone. The chain has TRBV6-6 and TRBJ1-2; 10 nucleotides line up with TRBD1. Germline CDR1 MNHNY, CDR2 SVGAGI (reference sequence). The CDR3 totals 14 residues. The V segment lost 6 bases and the J segment 7 bases; nucleotides outside the gene matches: 8. CDR3 coding DNA: TGTGCCAGCAGCCACGAGACAGGGGGCGCTGGCTACACCTTC. Its protein product is CASSHETGGAGYTF.

DNA of the CDR3: TGTGCCAGCAGTCTCCGGGACAGGGCCGACAATGAGCAGTTCTTC. It specifies CASSLRDRADNEQFF. This chain connects TRBV28 to TRBJ2-1; 9 nucleotides agree with TRBD1. Trimming cost V 5 bases and J 5 bases; bases outside gene matches: 7. The germline gives CDR1 MDHEN, CDR2 SYDVKM. The CDR3 is 15 residues long. Full variable domain (remainder filled in from reference TRBV28 and TRBJ2-1): DVKVTQSSRYLVKRTGEKVFLECVQDMDHENMFWYRQDPGLGLRLIYFSYDVKMKEKGDIPEGYSVSREKKERFSLILESASTNQTSMYLCASSLRDRADNEQFFGPGTRLTVL.

This sequence joins TRBV29-1 and TRBJ2-1, with 9 bases aligning to TRBD2. This CDR3 spans 14 amino acids. V gave up 7 bases and J gave up 1 base; unmatched junction bases: 5. Germline-derived CDR1 and CDR2 are SQVTM and ANQGSEA. The CDR3, as DNA: TGCAGCGCCTCGACTAGCGGATCCTACAATGAGCAGTTCTTC. Translation: CSASTSGSYNEQFF.

The J gene is TRBJ1-4, the V gene TRBV3-1 (or the pseudogene TRBV3-2), with D maybe TRBD1 (5 bases). Trimming left V 1 base short and J 4 bases short, with 10 bases between. CDR3 length: 15 residues. Germline V gives CDR1 LGHDT, CDR2 YNNKEL (reference sequence). The CDR3 sequence: CASSQGGVDNEKLFF. CDR3 nucleotide sequence: TGTGCCAGCAGCCAAGGGGGGGTTGATAATGAAAAACTGTTTTTT.

This clone was seen more than once but under ten times. The rearrangement links TRBV10-3 to TRBJ1-1; D might be TRBD1 (6 bases). This CDR3 region has 14 residues. CDR1 is ENHRY, CDR2 SYGVKD, per germline. V lost 4 bases and J 4 bases, leaving 13 bases between the germline ends. In DNA form, the CDR3 reads TGTGCCATCAGTGGAACAGGGTCGGTCACTGAAGCTTTCTTT. It yields the protein CAISGTGSVTEAFF.

The V and J genes are TRBV19 and TRBJ2-7, with D tentatively TRBD2 (6 bases). V lost 4 bases and J lost 7, with 14 bases in between. This CDR3 has 13 amino acids. The V gene's germline CDR1 is LNHDA and CDR2 SQIVND (reference sequence). In DNA, the CDR3 is TGTGCCAGTAGTAACCCCGGGGGAGGAGAGCAGTACTTC. Translating it yields CASSNPGGGEQYF.

The chain combines TRBV12-3 or TRBV12-4 with TRBJ1-1; 7 positions agree with TRBD1. The CDR3 is made up of 13 amino acids. J was trimmed by 4 bases and V by 9 bases; bases with no gene match: 8. CDR3 sequence: CASQTGPATEAFF. CDR3 in DNA: TGTGCCAGTCAGACAGGGCCGGCCACTGAAGCTTTCTTT.

This chain joins TRBV4-2 and TRBJ2-7; weak D call: TRBD1 (6 bases). The CDR3 is made up of 15 amino acids. Germline-derived CDR1 and CDR2 are LGHNA and YNFKEQ. V lost 2 bases and J 3 bases, leaving 14 bases between the germline ends. The CDR3 DNA follows: TGTGCCAGCAGCCAATTTACAGGGTTCGGCTACGAGCAGTACTTC. It translates to CASSQFTGFGYEQYF.

A note on this clone: This sample also contains other DNA sequences that code for the same CDR3. This chain joins TRBV7-2 and TRBJ1-1, with D possibly matching TRBD1 (5 bases). The germline CDR1 and CDR2 sequences are SGHTA and FQGNSA. Trimming removed 2 bases from V and 0 bases from J, with 7 bases in between. The CDR3 consists of 14 residues. CDR3 sequence: CASSLQGLNTEAFF. The CDR3 DNA reads TGTGCCAGCAGCTTACAGGGTTTGAACACTGAAGCTTTCTTT.

The chain links TRBV7-4 to TRBJ2-7; 10 bases match TRBD1. There are 15 residues in the CDR3. J was trimmed by 4 bases and V by 4 bases; bases with no gene match: 7. CDR1 is SGHVT and CDR2 is SQSDAQ in the germline V gene. The CDR3 nucleotides are TGTGCCAGCAGCTCGCGGGACAGGGGCGATTACGAGCAGTACTTC. Protein sequence: CASSSRDRGDYEQYF.

The chain combines TRBV6-1 with TRBJ2-3, with D possibly matching TRBD2 (5 bases). The germline gives CDR1 MNHNS, CDR2 SASEGT. The CDR3 is made up of 15 amino acids. With 1 base removed from V and 2 bases from J, the gap between germline ends came to 10 bases. The CDR3 here is CASSEVPSSTDTQYF. As DNA, the CDR3 is TGTGCCAGCAGTGAAGTGCCTAGCTCCACAGATACGCAGTATTTT.

The rearrangement uses TRBV3-1 (or the pseudogene TRBV3-2) and TRBJ2-7, with 7 bases fitting TRBD2. CDR1 is LGHDT and CDR2 is YNNKEL in the germline V gene (reference sequence). Losses at the gene ends were 4 bases for V and 4 bases for J; bases not matched to a gene: 7. The CDR3 loop spans 14 amino acids. In nucleotides, the CDR3 is TGTGCCAGCAGCCCAGGGAGGGGTCCATACGAGCAGTACTTC. Translated, it gives CASSPGRGPYEQYF.

The gene calls are TRBV12-3 or TRBV12-4 and TRBJ1-4, with D unclear. The CDR3 consists of 12 residues. Trimming stripped 6 bases from V and 5 bases from J, with 7 bases between. CDR3: CASSRENEKLFF. DNA of the CDR3: TGTGCCAGCAGCCGAGAAAATGAAAAACTGTTTTTT.

This clone occurred a few times. The V call is TRBV6-5, the J call TRBJ1-2; no clear D gene. Germline CDR1 reads MNHEY; CDR2 reads SVGAGI. The ends were cut back, 9 bases at V and 4 bases at J, with 6 bases in the middle. This CDR3 comprises 10 residues. CDR3 amino acids: CASYGYGYTF. The CDR3 coding sequence is TGTGCCAGTTACGGCTATGGCTACACCTTC.